One T cell receptor (beta chain) is described in this entry. Its specificity is unknown. This CDR3 is built from 15 residues. The germline V gene has CDR1 SGHRS and CDR2 YFSETQ. V was clipped by 2 bases and J by 4 bases, with 15 bases between them. The data derive from a study of cytomegalovirus exposure and HLA in healthy donors. Overall study: HLA-typed donors were the source of approximately 88 million unique TCRs held in an early data release. Ancestry clustering placed around 80% of some 400 genotyped donors in the Caucasian-associated cluster.

Both 60 Vbeta primers and 13 Jbeta primers went into the PCR. Only in-frame clones appear in the TCRdb table, and some are missing; sequencing was by immunoSEQ multiplex PCR. Among around 130,000 clones listed, roughly 9% were seen once. The study's findings and limits: As a later analysis revealed, the rate of TCR association differed by HLA locus, with DRB1 most and HLA-C fewest. There were some 150 TCR beta chains listed as cytomegalovirus-associated.

The gene calls are TRBV5-1 and TRBJ1-1, with D possibly being TRBD1 (6 bases). Sequenced sample: PBMCs. This sequence was found in a woman between 40 and 55 years old in good health and CMV-seropositive. The CDR3 sequence: CASSLGGAPSTEAFF. In nucleotides, the CDR3 is TGCGCCAGCAGCTTAGGGGGGGCCCCGAGCACTGAAGCTTTCTTT.